This TCR beta chain was documented in a study of beta chain features in type 1 diabetes. Study context: Age, gender and cell yields were alike across patients and healthy donors.

Study-level points and caveats: Moderately but significantly shorter TCRB CDR3s were found in Type 1 diabetes patients in all four CD4+ subsets. Patients with type 1 diabetes showed fewer VDJ junction insertions and more deletions.

Sequenced material consisted of expressed TCRB transcripts (all of the isolated RNA was reverse transcribed). The method was immunoSEQ multiplex PCR; TCRdb's version includes in-frame clones alone and lacks a portion of them. The sample contains under 850,000 clones, 13% of which appear only once. Details on this clone: What it recognizes is unknown. One base away lies a much larger clone, so this may be a sequencing read error.

The CDR3 consists of 11 residues. CDR1 is SGHDN and CDR2 is FVKESK in the germline V gene. V lost 4 bases, J lost 6 bases, and 7 bases lay in between. The V and J genes are TRBV14 and TRBJ2-7; no firm D call. The TCR sequence derives from a young man with type 1 diabetes. Sequencing was performed on naive CD4+ T cells from blood. The CDR3 reads CASSLGFEQYF. The CDR3 DNA reads as TGTGCCAGCAGCCTAGGGTTCGAGCAGTACTTC.